Below, 16 T cell receptor beta chains from the same sample are listed, as sequenced in a study of CD8 T cells in Susac syndrome. Random hexamers were used to reverse transcribe the RNA input (0.5 to 1 ug). A single record per CDR3 protein comes from TCRdb applying MiXCR to the immunoSEQ multiplex PCR reads. Of about 130,000 distinct CDR3 sequences in the sample, approximately 90% were seen once. Sequencing was done on a sample of CD8+ T cells from PBMCs. Every receptor here comes from a human donor with multiple sclerosis.

This clonotype showed up just once. CDR3 bases: TGTGCCAGCAGGGAACGGGGGGAGGGCCGGACAGATACGCAGTATTTT. It is translated as CASRERGEGRTDTQYF. V is TRBV6-1 and J is TRBJ2-3; TRBD2 agrees at 7 bases. Trimming cost V 6 bases and J 3 bases; bases outside gene matches: 12. The CDR3 is made up of 16 amino acids. The germline gives CDR1 MNHNS, CDR2 SASEGT.

This chain connects TRBV20-1 to TRBJ2-7; 8 nucleotides agree with TRBD2. Per the germline V gene, CDR1 is DFQATT and CDR2 is SNEGSKA (reference sequence). This CDR3 is 13 amino acids long. Trimming removed 3 bases from V and 5 bases from J; junction bases left unmatched: 6. CDR3 nucleotides: TGCAGTGCTAGGGAGCGGGAGCCTCACGAGCAGTACTTC. Translated: CSAREREPHEQYF.

This clonotype has just one count. V is TRBV28 and J is TRBJ2-1; D is uncertain. The CDR3 runs to 12 residues. Germline CDR1 MDHEN, CDR2 SYDVKM. V lost 11 bases and J lost 4, with 12 bases in between. The CDR3 DNA reads TGTGCCGTCTCGGGTGGATACAATGAGCAGTTCTTC. It encodes CAVSGGYNEQFF. Full variable domain (missing parts from reference TRBV28 and TRBJ2-1): DVKVTQSSRYLVKRTGEKVFLECVQDMDHENMFWYRQDPGLGLRLIYFSYDVKMKEKGDIPEGYSVSREKKERFSLILESASTNQTSMYLCAVSGGYNEQFFGPGTRLTVL.

The chain employs TRBV27 and TRBJ2-6; D is unclear. Trimming removed 3 bases at V and 0 bases at J, with 3 bases between. This CDR3 is built from 14 residues. The germline V gene has CDR1 MNHEY and CDR2 SMNVEV (reference sequence). CDR3 region: CASSFYSGANVLTF. The CDR3 DNA is TGTGCCAGCAGTTTCTACTCTGGGGCCAACGTCCTGACTTTC.

CDR3 protein: CASSWFRGETTDTQYF. The DNA for the CDR3 is TGTGCCAGCAGTTGGTTTAGGGGTGAAACGACAGATACGCAGTATTTT. V usage is TRBV12-3 or TRBV12-4 and J usage is TRBJ2-3, with a tentative D call TRBD1 (5 bases). The CDR3 runs to 16 residues. V was pared by 4 bases and J by 3 bases, with 17 bases between.

This clonotype was seen only a few times. J is TRBJ2-3 and V is TRBV5-4; D may be TRBD2 (5 bases). CDR1 and CDR2 from the germline V gene are SGHNT and YYREEE (reference sequence). The CDR3 extends over 16 amino acids. Trimming shortened V by 7 bases and J by 2 bases, and 20 bases separated the two germline ends. CDR3 bases: TGTGCCAGCGCCATCGGGGTTAAGCCCATCACAGATACGCAGTATTTT. Its protein product is CASAIGVKPITDTQYF.

The chain employs TRBV7-8 and TRBJ2-7, with 8 bases fitting TRBD1. This CDR3 is built from 15 residues. Germline assignment: CDR1 SGHVS and CDR2 FQNEAQ. The J segment lost 6 bases and the V segment lost 5 bases, leaving 12 bases of the junction unmatched. The CDR3 here is CASSMTGALGIEQYF. As DNA, the CDR3 is TGTGCCAGCAGCATGACAGGGGCCTTGGGGATCGAGCAGTACTTC.

This chain joins TRBV6-5 and TRBJ2-2; TRBD2 aligns across 12 bases. This CDR3 contains 17 residues. CDR1 is MNHEY, CDR2 SVGAGI, per germline. V gave up 4 bases and J gave up 2 bases; unmatched junction bases: 5. The CDR3 here is CASSSLAGGVNTGELFF. In nucleotides, the CDR3 is TGTGCCAGCAGTTCTCTAGCGGGAGGGGTTAACACCGGGGAGCTGTTTTTT.

J is TRBJ2-2 and V is TRBV9; 8 positions agree with TRBD1. V shed 3 bases and J 8 bases; nucleotides not matched to a gene: 0. This CDR3 comprises 12 residues. Germline V gene data show CDR1 as SGDLS and CDR2 as YYNGEE. The DNA of the CDR3 is TGTGCCAGCAGCGGGGACAGGGGGGAGCTGTTTTTT. This translates into CASSGDRGELFF.

This chain connects TRBV9 to TRBJ2-1; D gene uncertain. V dropped 0 bases and J dropped 4 bases, with 8 bases sitting between them. Germline-derived CDR1 and CDR2 are SGDLS and YYNGEE. There are 14 residues in the CDR3. CDR3 loop: CASSVELGYNEQFF. The CDR3 DNA sequence: TGTGCCAGCAGCGTAGAACTTGGTTACAATGAGCAGTTCTTC.

This clonotype was seen just once. The gene calls are TRBV12-3 or TRBV12-4 and TRBJ1-2; 9 positions match TRBD1. J gave up 2 bases and V 5 bases, and 6 bases lay outside the gene matches. The CDR3 totals 15 residues. Here the CDR3 DNA reads TGTGCCAGCAGTCTTGGGACAGGGCAGAACTATGGCTACACCTTC. This sequence encodes CASSLGTGQNYGYTF.

The V call is TRBV6-5, the J call TRBJ2-7, with D perhaps matching TRBD2 (5 bases). Germline V gene sequence: CDR1 MNHEY, CDR2 SVGAGI. The CDR3 sequence is 15 residues long. Trimming cost V 0 bases and J 3 bases, with 12 bases left between them. In DNA, the CDR3 is TGTGCCAGCAGTTACTCCGGGAACACTTTCTACGAGCAGTACTTC. It yields the protein CASSYSGNTFYEQYF.

V usage is TRBV2 and J usage is TRBJ1-2; D remains ambiguous. The V gene lost 3 bases and the J gene lost 4 bases, with 15 bases spanning the gap. CDR1 is SNHLY, CDR2 FYNNEI, per germline. The CDR3 totals 15 residues. The CDR3 loop reads CASSESVSSLYGYTF. The CDR3 DNA reads as TGTGCCAGCAGTGAGTCTGTCAGCAGCCTCTATGGCTACACCTTC.

The CDR3 sequence is CASSLDPGTGANQPQHF. DNA for the CDR3: TGCGCCAGCAGCTTGGACCCTGGGACAGGGGCAAATCAGCCCCAGCATTTT. The genes are TRBV5-1 and TRBJ1-5, with 10 nucleotides matching TRBD1. This CDR3 is built from 17 residues. Germline V gives CDR1 SGHRS, CDR2 YFSETQ. V was pared by 0 bases and J by 4 bases, with 7 bases of the junction left unmatched. The full variable domain, with the rest looked up from reference TRBV5-1 and TRBJ1-5, is KAGVTQTPRYLIKTRGQQVTLSCSPISGHRSVSWYQQTPGQGLQFLFEYFSETQRNKGNFPGRFSGRQFSNSRSEMNVSTLELGDSALYLCASSLDPGTGANQPQHFGDGTRLSIL.

V gene TRBV5-6 combines with J gene TRBJ2-5; TRBD2 might be the D (5 bases). The CDR3 extends over 16 amino acids. The V gene lost 3 bases and the J gene lost 1 base, with 16 bases spanning the gap. Germline V gene lookup returns CDR1 SGHDT and CDR2 YYEEEE. The CDR3 nucleotides are TGTGCCAGCAGCTCCCCCGGAGGCCTCCTCCAAGAGACCCAGTACTTC. It specifies CASSSPGGLLQETQYF.

The chain carries TRBV12-3 or TRBV12-4 and TRBJ2-7, with D tentatively TRBD2 (6 bases). The CDR3 is made up of 14 amino acids. V was pared by 3 bases and J by 4 bases, with 13 bases between. The CDR3, as DNA: TGTGCCAGCAGTTTTGAGGGACTGGTTTACGAGCAGTACTTC. Translated, it gives CASSFEGLVYEQYF.